This TCR beta chain is from a study of blood T cell repertoires in COVID-19. Overall study: There were acute and convalescent COVID-19 samples, and they came from the United States, Italy and Spain. Sources were T cells, B-cell-depleted T cells, or PBMCs; the material itself was cDNA or gDNA.

Only in-frame clones appear in the TCRdb table, and some are missing; sequencing was by immunoSEQ multiplex PCR. There are roughly 280,000 clones in the sample; 84% occur only once, and under 5.5% lies in the top ten. The CDR3 is 14 residues long. V was trimmed by 5 bases and J by 4 bases, leaving 14 bases between them. Germline loops: CDR1 LNHDA, CDR2 SQIVND (reference sequence). Sequencing was performed on peripheral blood. The receptor was isolated from a man aged 55 to 70 with acute or convalescent COVID-19. The gene calls are TRBV19 and TRBJ1-1, with D tentatively TRBD1 (5 bases). The CDR3 DNA sequence: TGTGCCAGTAGTCGGGCTGGGGGGGGCACTGAAGCTTTCTTT. It yields the protein CASSRAGGGTEAFF.